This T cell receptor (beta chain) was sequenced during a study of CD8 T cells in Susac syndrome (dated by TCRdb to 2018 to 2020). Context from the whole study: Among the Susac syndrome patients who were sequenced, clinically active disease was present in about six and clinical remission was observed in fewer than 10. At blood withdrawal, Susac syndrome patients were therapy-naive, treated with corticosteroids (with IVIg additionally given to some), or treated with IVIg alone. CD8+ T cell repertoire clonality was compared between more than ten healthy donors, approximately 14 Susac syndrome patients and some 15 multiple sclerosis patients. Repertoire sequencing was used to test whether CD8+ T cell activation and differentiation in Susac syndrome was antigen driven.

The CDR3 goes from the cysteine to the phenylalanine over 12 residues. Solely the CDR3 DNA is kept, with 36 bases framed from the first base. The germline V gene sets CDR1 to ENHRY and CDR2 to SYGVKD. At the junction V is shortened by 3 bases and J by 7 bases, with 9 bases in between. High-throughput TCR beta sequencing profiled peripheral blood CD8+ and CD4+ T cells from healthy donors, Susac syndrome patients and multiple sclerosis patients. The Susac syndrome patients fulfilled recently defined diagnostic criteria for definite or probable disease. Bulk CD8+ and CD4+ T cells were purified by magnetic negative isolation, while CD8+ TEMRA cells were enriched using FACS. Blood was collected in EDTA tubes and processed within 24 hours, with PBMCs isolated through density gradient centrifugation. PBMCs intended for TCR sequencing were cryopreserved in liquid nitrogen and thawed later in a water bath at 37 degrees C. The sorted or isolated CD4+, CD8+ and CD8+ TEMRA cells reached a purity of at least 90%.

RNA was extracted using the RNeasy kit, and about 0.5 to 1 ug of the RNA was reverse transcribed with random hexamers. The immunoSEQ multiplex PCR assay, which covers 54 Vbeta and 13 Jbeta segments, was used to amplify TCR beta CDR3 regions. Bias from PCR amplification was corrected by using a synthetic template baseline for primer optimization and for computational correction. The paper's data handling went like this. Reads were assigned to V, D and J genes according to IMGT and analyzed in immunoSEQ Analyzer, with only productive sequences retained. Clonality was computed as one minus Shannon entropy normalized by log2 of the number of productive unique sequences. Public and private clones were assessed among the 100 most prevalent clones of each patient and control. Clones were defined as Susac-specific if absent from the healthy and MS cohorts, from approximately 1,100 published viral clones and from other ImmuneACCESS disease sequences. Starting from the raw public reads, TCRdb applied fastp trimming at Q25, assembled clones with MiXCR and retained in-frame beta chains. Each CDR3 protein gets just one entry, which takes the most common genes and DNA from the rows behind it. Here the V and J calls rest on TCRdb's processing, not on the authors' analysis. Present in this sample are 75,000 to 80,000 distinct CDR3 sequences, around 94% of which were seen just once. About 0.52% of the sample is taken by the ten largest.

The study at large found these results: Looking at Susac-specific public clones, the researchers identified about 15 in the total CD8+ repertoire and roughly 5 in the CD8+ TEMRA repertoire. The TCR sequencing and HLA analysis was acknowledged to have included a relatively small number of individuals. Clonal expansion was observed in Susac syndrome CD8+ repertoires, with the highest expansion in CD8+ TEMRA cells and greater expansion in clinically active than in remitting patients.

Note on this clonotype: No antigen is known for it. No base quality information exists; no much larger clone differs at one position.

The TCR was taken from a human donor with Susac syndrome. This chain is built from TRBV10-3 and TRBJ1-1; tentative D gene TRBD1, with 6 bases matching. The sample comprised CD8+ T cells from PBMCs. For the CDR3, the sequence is CAISETGNEAFF. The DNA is TGTGCCATCAGTGAAACAGGGAATGAAGCTTTCTTT.